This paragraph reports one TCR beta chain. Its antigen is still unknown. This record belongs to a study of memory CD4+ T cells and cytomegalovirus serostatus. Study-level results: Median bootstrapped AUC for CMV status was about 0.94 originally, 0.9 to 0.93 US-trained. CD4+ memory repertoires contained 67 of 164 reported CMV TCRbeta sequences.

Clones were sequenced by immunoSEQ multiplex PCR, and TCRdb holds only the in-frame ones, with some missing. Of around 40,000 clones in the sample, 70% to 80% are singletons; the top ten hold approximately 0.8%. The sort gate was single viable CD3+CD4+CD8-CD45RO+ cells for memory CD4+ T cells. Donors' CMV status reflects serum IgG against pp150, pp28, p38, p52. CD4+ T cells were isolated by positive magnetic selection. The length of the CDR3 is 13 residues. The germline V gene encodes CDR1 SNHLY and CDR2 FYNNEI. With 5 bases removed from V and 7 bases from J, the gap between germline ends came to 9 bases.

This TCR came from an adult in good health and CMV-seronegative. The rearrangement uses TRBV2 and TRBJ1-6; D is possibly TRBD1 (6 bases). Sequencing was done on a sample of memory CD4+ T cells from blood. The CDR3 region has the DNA TGTGCCAGCAGTCTCAGGGGCAATTCACCCCTCCACTTT. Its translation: CASSLRGNSPLHF.